One sample yielded the 2 T cell receptor beta chains listed below, sequenced in a study of cytomegalovirus exposure and HLA in healthy donors. In the PCR, 60 Vbeta and 13 Jbeta primers were used. Method: immunoSEQ multiplex PCR; TCRdb's copy keeps in-frame clones and lacks some. The table lists some 130,000 clones, approximately 80% of them singletons. Sequencing input: PBMCs. The origin of the receptors is a woman in her 40s in good health and CMV-seronegative.

J is TRBJ1-4 and V is TRBV5-6; D unresolved. Trimming removed 0 bases from V and 8 bases from J, with 8 bases in between. Germline V gives CDR1 SGHDT, CDR2 YYEEEE. The CDR3 spans 13 residues. CDR3 nucleotides: TGTGCCAGCAGCTTGGACAGTCGGGAAAAACTGTTTTTT. This translates into CASSLDSREKLFF. The full variable domain, rest sourced from reference TRBV5-6 and TRBJ1-4, is DAGVTQSPTHLIKTRGQQVTLRCSPKSGHDTVSWYQQALGQGPQFIFQYYEEEERQRGNFPDRFSGHQFPNYSSELNVNALLLGDSALYLCASSLDSREKLFFGSGTQLSVL.

The CDR3 region has the DNA TGTGCCAGCAGCAAGGGGACAGGGCATGGCTACACCTTC. Amino acid sequence: CASSKGTGHGYTF. The J gene is TRBJ1-2, the V gene TRBV6-5; the match to TRBD1 covers 9 bases. This CDR3 has 13 residues. The V and J ends lost 6 bases and 6 bases, in that order; junction bases with no gene match: 5. Germline V gene sequence: CDR1 MNHEY, CDR2 SVGAGI.